The sample holds many counts of the clone carrying this TCR beta chain. Its antigen is currently unknown. CDR1 is MNHEY and CDR2 is SVGAGI in the germline V gene. The CDR3 is 15 amino acids. The V gene end was trimmed by 5 bases and the J gene end by 1 base; junction bases not matched to a gene: 5. Full-length variable regions came from constant-region reverse primers plus semi-nested Nested Universal Primer A PCR. TCRdb re-called the 5' RACE reads through MiXCR, storing one row per CDR3 protein. Altogether around 43,000 distinct CDR3 sequences are present, around 18% being singletons, with the ten largest covering around 2.8%. Whole-study results and caveats: Whole repertoires were not studied in the larger cohort, only one V-J beta rearrangement. Tumor-infiltrating Treg TCR alpha and beta sequences overlapped most with tumor naive CD4+ T cells, then blood naive.

This clonotype was obtained from a female donor with breast cancer. The source material was naive CD4+ T cells sorted from a lymph node. Subset given: naive CD4+ T cells, CD4+CD45RA+CD25-. The chain couples TRBV6-5 to TRBJ1-5, with 7 bases identical to TRBD1. In nucleotides, the CDR3 is TGTGCCAGCAGTCGTACAGGGGTCAGCAATCAGCCCCAGCATTTT. This sequence encodes CASSRTGVSNQPQHF.